The 10 T cell receptor beta chains in this list originate from one sample, sequenced in a study of control samples from healthy donors and cancer patients. Repertoires were generated with immunoSEQ multiplex PCR, while TCRdb's copy carries only in-frame clones and drops some. The profile shows roughly 140,000 clones, 89% of them singletons. Source material: blood. Receptors were obtained from a man aged 25-40 years in good health.

DNA of the CDR3: TGTGCCAGCAGTGATTTCCCCACAGGTCCTAACTATGGCTACACCTTC. Translating it yields CASSDFPTGPNYGYTF. The V gene is TRBV2, the J gene TRBJ1-2; D possibly corresponds to TRBD1 (5 bases). The CDR3 spans 16 residues. Deletions cut 3 bases from V and 0 bases from J, with 14 bases between. Germline loops: CDR1 SNHLY, CDR2 FYNNEI.

The chain combines TRBV4-1 with TRBJ2-1; D is perhaps TRBD1 (5 bases). In germline, CDR1 is MGHRA, CDR2 YSYEKL. This CDR3 has 16 residues. The V end was cut by 4 bases, the J end by 2 bases, with 15 bases between. The CDR3 region is CASSRLTGTTYNEQFF. The CDR3 coding sequence is TGCGCCAGCAGCCGACTCACAGGAACTACCTACAATGAGCAGTTCTTC.

This chain joins TRBV7-2 and TRBJ2-3; D is perhaps TRBD2 (5 bases). CDR3 length: 14 amino acids. Trimming took 5 bases from V and 0 from J, leaving 9 bases between them. Germline V gives CDR1 SGHTA, CDR2 FQGNSA. The CDR3 DNA follows: TGTGCCAGCAGCATAACTAGAAGCACAGATACGCAGTATTTT. Encoded protein: CASSITRSTDTQYF.

The gene calls are TRBV19 and TRBJ2-7; 7 positions match TRBD1. Trimming at V came to 5 bases and at J to 5 bases, leaving 12 bases not matched to a gene. Germline-derived CDR1 and CDR2 are LNHDA and SQIVND (reference sequence). This CDR3 contains 15 residues. CDR3 in amino acids: CASSDRDSDADEQYF. The CDR3 nucleotides are TGTGCCAGTAGTGACCGGGACAGCGATGCGGACGAGCAGTACTTC.

The chain links TRBV18 to TRBJ1-2, with TRBD1 identical over 7 bases. The ends lost 1 base at V and 3 bases at J; junction bases unmatched: 14. CDR3 size: 18 residues. Looked up from germline, CDR1 is KGHSH and CDR2 is LQKENI. The CDR3 spells CASSPRGRTGGSYYGYTF. The DNA for the CDR3 is TGTGCCAGCTCACCACGCGGCCGGACAGGAGGGTCGTACTATGGCTACACCTTC.

The V gene is TRBV11-2, the J gene TRBJ2-1; tentatively, D is TRBD2 (6 bases). CDR1 and CDR2 (germline): SGHAT, FQNNGV. The CDR3 length is 14 residues. The V gene lost 3 bases and the J gene lost 7 bases, with 13 bases spanning the gap. CDR3 in DNA: TGTGCCAGCAGCTTTATGACGGGACTGAATGAGCAGTTCTTC. Protein product: CASSFMTGLNEQFF. The full variable domain, its missing parts supplied by reference TRBV11-2 and TRBJ2-1, is EAGVAQSPRYKIIEKRQSVAFWCNPISGHATLYWYQQILGQGPKLLIQFQNNGVVDDSQLPKDRFSAERLKGVDSTLKIQPAKLEDSAVYLCASSFMTGLNEQFFGPGTRLTVL.

The rearrangement links TRBV18 to TRBJ2-2; 8 positions agree with TRBD2. The V and J ends lost 2 bases and 6 bases, in that order; junction bases with no gene match: 17. This CDR3 has 19 residues. Per germline, CDR1 KGHSH and CDR2 LQKENI. Written as DNA, the CDR3 is TGTGCCAGCTCACCAACAGGAACGTCGGGACTAGTTTCGTCCGGGGAGCTGTTTTTT. This translates into CASSPTGTSGLVSSGELFF.

Only a few counts were recorded for this clone. The chain carries TRBV4-3 and TRBJ2-2, with 8 bases matching TRBD2. The CDR3 runs 19 residues. The germline V gene has CDR1 LGHNA and CDR2 YSLEER. With 3 bases clipped from V and 7 bases from J, the junction kept 19 bases outside the gene matches. The CDR3 spells CASSQARGGQASRGGELFF. CDR3 coding DNA: TGCGCCAGCAGCCAGGCCCGGGGGGGGCAGGCCTCCCGGGGCGGGGAGCTGTTTTTT.

The gene calls are TRBV6-1 and TRBJ1-4; no firm D call. Trimming left V 1 base short and J 3 bases short, with 6 bases between. Germline loops: CDR1 MNHNS, CDR2 SASEGT. The CDR3 runs 14 residues. The CDR3 sequence: CASSEGGPNEKLFF. CDR3 DNA: TGTGCCAGCAGTGAAGGAGGTCCTAATGAAAAACTGTTTTTT.

The CDR3 region is CATSRGIGRTNYGYTF. The CDR3 region has the DNA TGTGCCACCAGCAGAGGGATCGGCAGAACTAACTATGGCTACACCTTC. This rearrangement joins TRBV15 to TRBJ1-2; D call uncertain. The germline V and J ends were trimmed by 1 base and 0 bases, with 12 bases remaining between them. CDR1 and CDR2 from the germline V gene are LNHNV and YYDKDF (reference sequence). This CDR3 is built from 16 residues.